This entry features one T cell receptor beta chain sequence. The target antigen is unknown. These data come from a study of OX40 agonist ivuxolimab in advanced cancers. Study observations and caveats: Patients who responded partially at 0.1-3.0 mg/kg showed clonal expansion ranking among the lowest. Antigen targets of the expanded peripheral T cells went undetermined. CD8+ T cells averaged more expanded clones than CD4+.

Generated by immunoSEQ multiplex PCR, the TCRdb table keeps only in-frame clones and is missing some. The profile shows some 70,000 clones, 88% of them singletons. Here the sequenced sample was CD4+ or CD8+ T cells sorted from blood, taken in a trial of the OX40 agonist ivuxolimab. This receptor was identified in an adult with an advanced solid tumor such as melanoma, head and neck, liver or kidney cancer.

CDR3 in amino acids: CASSLGVGDTEAFF. The CDR3 DNA is TGTGCCAGCAGCTTGGGGGTAGGAGACACTGAAGCTTTCTTT. V and J are TRBV5-5 and TRBJ1-1; D gene uncertain. Trimming shortened V by 0 bases and J by 3 bases, and 9 bases separated the two germline ends. Germline CDR1 and CDR2: SGHKS and YYEKEE (reference sequence). The CDR3 is 14 amino acids.